This T cell receptor beta chain is drawn from a study of cytomegalovirus exposure and HLA in healthy donors. The primer mix had 60 Vbeta and 13 Jbeta primers. Sequencing was performed with immunoSEQ multiplex PCR; in TCRdb, only in-frame clones are kept and a portion is missing. The sample carries about 89,000 clones, about 74% recorded once. From germline, CDR1 is GTSNPN and CDR2 SVGIG (reference sequence). The CDR3 is 12 amino acids. The V and J ends lost 5 bases and 4 bases, in that order; junction bases with no gene match: 4. This receptor was taken from a man in his thirties or forties in good health and CMV-seronegative. Input material: PBMCs. This sequence joins TRBV30 and TRBJ1-2, with TRBD1 matching 7 bases. For the CDR3, the DNA is TGTGCCTGGGTCGGGACAGTCTATGGCTACACCTTC. This encodes CAWVGTVYGYTF.